These 4 T cell receptor beta chains were sequenced from one sample in a study of CD8 T cells in ankylosing spondylitis. TCRdb fed the 5' RACE reads into MiXCR, producing one record per CDR3 protein. The table has under 150,000 distinct CDR3 sequences, roughly 8.8% seen once. Sequenced material: blood, either unsorted or a sorted T cell fraction (not recorded which). The receptors here all came from a male donor with ankylosing spondylitis or in good health (not recorded which).

This clonotype has a count of ten or more. The chain uses TRBV15 and TRBJ2-7; D gene unclear. Germline V CDR1 and CDR2: LNHNV, YYDKDF (reference sequence). Trimming left V 0 bases short and J 3 bases short, with 3 bases between. CDR3 length equals 12 residues. CDR3 residues: CATSRDYYEQYF. In DNA form, the CDR3 reads TGTGCCACCAGCAGAGATTACTACGAGCAGTACTTC.

Many counts were recorded for this clonotype. This chain connects TRBV20-1 to TRBJ2-1, with 8 bases fitting TRBD2. The CDR3 covers 16 residues. V shed 5 bases, J shed 8 bases, and the junction held 17 bases outside the gene matches. Germline CDR1 reads DFQATT; CDR2 reads SNEGSKA (reference sequence). The chain's CDR3 is CSAPPGGRGDVDEQFF. CDR3 DNA: TGCAGTGCTCCCCCGGGGGGGAGGGGGGATGTGGATGAGCAGTTCTTC.

In this sample, this clonotype turned up a few times. The chain is built from TRBV5-5 and TRBJ2-5; 8 nucleotides match TRBD2. This CDR3 is 15 amino acids long. The V and J ends lost 5 bases and 1 base, in that order; junction bases with no gene match: 7. The V gene's germline CDR1 is SGHKS and CDR2 YYEKEE (reference sequence). CDR3 DNA: TGTGCCAGCAGTCCCTTCCGGGAGGGCCAAGAGACCCAGTACTTC. This encodes CASSPFREGQETQYF. Full variable domain (rest looked up from reference TRBV5-5 and TRBJ2-5): DAGVTQSPTHLIKTRGQQVTLRCSPISGHKSVSWYQQVLGQGPQFIFQYYEKEERGRGNFPDRFSARQFPNYSSELNVNALLLGDSALYLCASSPFREGQETQYFGPGTRLLVL.

This clonotype has at least ten counts. The genes are TRBV20-1 and TRBJ2-7; no clear D. Germline CDR1 is DFQATT and CDR2 is SNEGSKA (reference sequence). The V end was cut by 2 bases, the J end by 3 bases, with 17 bases between. This CDR3 region has 15 residues. The CDR3 spells CSARILWTGGYEQYF. Here the CDR3 DNA reads TGCAGTGCTAGAATTCTATGGACGGGTGGCTACGAGCAGTACTTC.